The 14 T cell receptor beta chains below were found in one sample sequenced in a study of cytomegalovirus exposure and HLA in healthy donors. The PCR contained 60 Vbeta and 13 Jbeta primers. The method was immunoSEQ multiplex PCR; TCRdb's version includes in-frame clones alone and lacks a portion of them. Of around 130,000 clones in the sample, under 85% were seen once. The sample taken for sequencing was PBMCs. These receptors originate from a man aged 18 to 35 in good health and CMV-seropositive.

The chain carries TRBV5-1 and TRBJ2-7; D is undetermined. In germline, CDR1 is SGHRS, CDR2 YFSETQ. V lost 0 bases and J 3 bases, leaving 7 bases between the germline ends. The CDR3 has 13 amino acids. CDR3 sequence reads: CASSLVAGYEQYF. In DNA, the CDR3 is TGCGCCAGCAGCTTGGTTGCCGGCTACGAGCAGTACTTC.

This clone showed up just a few times. This chain joins TRBV11-2 and TRBJ2-1, with D perhaps TRBD1 (6 bases). Germline assignment: CDR1 SGHAT and CDR2 FQNNGV. The CDR3 extends over 14 amino acids. The ends were cut back, 5 bases at V and 9 bases at J, with 17 bases in the middle. The CDR3 spells CASSLAQGVGEQFF. CDR3 sequence (DNA): TGTGCCAGCAGCCTAGCACAGGGAGTAGGTGAGCAGTTCTTC.

The table lists this clone with a count of one. The chain links TRBV7-2 to TRBJ2-1; a possible D gene is TRBD1 (6 bases). Per the germline V gene, CDR1 is SGHTA and CDR2 is FQGNSA. The CDR3 has 17 amino acids. V gave up 2 bases and J gave up 3 bases, with 17 bases separating them. The CDR3, as DNA: TGTGCCAGCAGCTTAATCCCTATTACAGGGAACTACAATGAGCAGTTCTTC. Its translation: CASSLIPITGNYNEQFF. The variable domain in full, with the rest retrieved from reference TRBV7-2 and TRBJ2-1, is GAGVSQSPSNKVTEKGKDVELRCDPISGHTALYWYRQSLGQGLEFLIYFQGNSAPDKSGLPSDRFSAERTGGSVSTLTIQRTQQEDSAVYLCASSLIPITGNYNEQFFGPGTRLTVL.

The chain recombines TRBV27 with TRBJ2-1; D might be TRBD1 (6 bases). Germline assignment: CDR1 MNHEY and CDR2 SMNVEV (reference sequence). Trimming stripped 5 bases from V and 3 bases from J, with 11 bases between. The CDR3 totals 14 residues. The CDR3 region is CASSPPDSYNEQFF. The CDR3 DNA is TGTGCCAGCAGTCCCCCGGACAGCTACAATGAGCAGTTCTTC.

This chain joins TRBV7-9 and TRBJ2-1; maybe TRBD2 (6 bases). Germline CDR1 SEHNR, CDR2 FQNEAQ (reference sequence). The CDR3 runs to 15 residues. Trimming stripped 0 bases from V and 9 bases from J, with 15 bases between. This CDR3 is CASSLAGGNGGEQFF. The CDR3, as DNA: TGTGCCAGCAGCTTAGCGGGAGGTAACGGCGGTGAGCAGTTCTTC.

The chain recombines TRBV19 with TRBJ2-5; perhaps TRBD1 as D (6 bases). Deletions cut 5 bases from V and 2 bases from J, with 12 bases between. Germline-derived CDR1 and CDR2 are LNHDA and SQIVND (reference sequence). CDR3 length: 14 amino acids. CDR3 in amino acids: CASSHGTPQETQYF. For the CDR3, the DNA is TGTGCCAGTAGTCACGGGACACCACAAGAGACCCAGTACTTC.

The CDR3 protein is CASSHPDTEAFF. Here the CDR3 DNA reads TGTGCCAGCAGCCACCCGGACACTGAAGCTTTCTTT. This sequence joins TRBV4-2 and TRBJ1-1, with D unresolved. CDR1 LGHNA and CDR2 YNFKEQ come from the germline V gene. The germline V and J ends were trimmed by 3 bases and 3 bases, with 5 bases remaining between them. This CDR3 has 12 residues.

This clone was detected only a few times. The gene calls are TRBV6-5 and TRBJ1-1; 10 nucleotides align to TRBD1. Germline assignment: CDR1 MNHEY and CDR2 SVGAGI. V lost 8 bases, J lost 6 bases, and 9 bases stayed unmatched. The CDR3 extends over 14 amino acids. CDR3 DNA sequence: TGTGCCAGCTCCTGGGGACAGGGGAGTTCTGAAGCTTTCTTT. Amino acid sequence: CASSWGQGSSEAFF.

This clone was seen a single time. CDR3 protein: CASSLALAGGGNEQFF. CDR3 in DNA: TGCGCCAGCAGCTTGGCACTAGCGGGAGGAGGCAATGAGCAGTTCTTC. The chain joins TRBV5-1 to TRBJ2-1; 12 nucleotides agree with TRBD2. Germline V gene lookup returns CDR1 SGHRS and CDR2 YFSETQ. The V segment lost 0 bases and the J segment 6 bases; nucleotides outside the gene matches: 4. This CDR3 is 16 amino acids long.

Here the CDR3 DNA reads TGTGCCAGCAGCTTAGGGATGGCAGGGACAGGCGGCTACACCTTC. This codes for CASSLGMAGTGGYTF. V and J are TRBV7-9 and TRBJ1-2; the match to TRBD1 covers 8 bases. This CDR3 has 15 amino acids. Germline V gene lookup returns CDR1 SEHNR and CDR2 FQNEAQ (reference sequence). The J segment lost 8 bases and the V segment lost 1 base, leaving 9 bases of the junction unmatched.

The chain links TRBV5-4 to TRBJ2-3; no reliable D call. The CDR3 has 12 residues. Germline values: CDR1 SGHNT, CDR2 YYREEE (reference sequence). V lost 0 bases, J lost 5 bases, and 4 bases lay in between. The CDR3 region is CASSLGKDTQYF. CDR3 coding DNA: TGTGCCAGCAGCTTGGGTAAAGATACGCAGTATTTT.

V gene TRBV2 combines with J gene TRBJ1-2; D unclear. This CDR3 spans 13 amino acids. Germline CDR1 reads SNHLY; CDR2 reads FYNNEI. The germline V and J ends were trimmed by 3 bases and 2 bases, with 7 bases remaining between them. The CDR3: CASSEEQNYGYTF. In DNA, the CDR3 is TGTGCCAGCAGTGAGGAACAGAACTATGGCTACACCTTC.

This clone has more than one count but fewer than ten. This CDR3 is CASKTGVSTDTQYF. The DNA of the CDR3 is TGTGCCAGCAAAACGGGGGTTAGCACAGATACGCAGTATTTT. J is TRBJ2-3 and V is TRBV6-6, with D possibly matching TRBD2 (6 bases). CDR3 length: 14 amino acids. Germline assignment: CDR1 MNHNY and CDR2 SVGAGI (reference sequence). The germline V and J ends were trimmed by 7 bases and 0 bases, with 11 bases remaining between them.

The chain joins TRBV28 to TRBJ2-5; 8 nucleotides match TRBD1. V lost 5 bases and J lost 4; bases outside the gene matches: 6. The CDR3 totals 14 residues. From germline, CDR1 is MDHEN and CDR2 SYDVKM. The CDR3 region is CASSLYDRGETQYF. CDR3 sequence (DNA): TGTGCCAGCAGTCTATATGACAGGGGAGAGACCCAGTACTTC.